The clone carrying this T cell receptor beta chain was detected a few times. Antigen: not known. Sorting of CD4+ naive, central memory, regulatory and stem cell-like memory cells was performed via CD45RO/CCR7/CD25/CD127/CD95/CD27. Every isolated RNA sample was fully reverse transcribed, so sequencing captured expressed TCRB transcripts. Measured with immunoSEQ multiplex PCR; TCRdb has only the in-frame clones, and not every one. The sample lists 300,000 to 450,000 clones, approximately 12% occurring once. This sample is part of a study of beta chain features in type 1 diabetes. Study-wide points: A moderate, significant TCRB CDR3 shortening appeared in type 1 diabetes across four CD4+ subsets. HLA influence on TCRB rearrangement stayed unresolved here.

The sample comprised naive CD4+ T cells from blood. This TCR was sampled from a woman aged 18-30 years with type 1 diabetes.

This CDR3 is CASSLGRTQETQYF. The CDR3 bases are TGTGCCAGCAGCTTAGGACGGACTCAAGAGACCCAGTACTTC. This rearrangement joins TRBV7-9 to TRBJ2-5, with D possibly TRBD2 on 5 matching bases. From germline, CDR1 is SEHNR and CDR2 FQNEAQ (reference sequence). The CDR3 loop spans 14 amino acids. V dropped 1 base and J dropped 2 bases, with 8 bases sitting between them.